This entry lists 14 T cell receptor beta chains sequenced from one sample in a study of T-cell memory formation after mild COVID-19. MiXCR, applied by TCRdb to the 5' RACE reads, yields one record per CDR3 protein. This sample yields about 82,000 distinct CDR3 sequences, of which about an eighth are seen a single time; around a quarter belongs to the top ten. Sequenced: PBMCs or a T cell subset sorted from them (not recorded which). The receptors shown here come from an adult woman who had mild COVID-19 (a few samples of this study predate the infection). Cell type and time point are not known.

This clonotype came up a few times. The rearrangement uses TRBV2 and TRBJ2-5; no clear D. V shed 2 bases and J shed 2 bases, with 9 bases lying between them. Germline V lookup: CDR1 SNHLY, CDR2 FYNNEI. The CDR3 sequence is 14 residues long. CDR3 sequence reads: CASSETFLQETQYF. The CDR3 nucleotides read TGTGCCAGCAGTGAAACTTTCTTACAAGAGACCCAGTACTTC.

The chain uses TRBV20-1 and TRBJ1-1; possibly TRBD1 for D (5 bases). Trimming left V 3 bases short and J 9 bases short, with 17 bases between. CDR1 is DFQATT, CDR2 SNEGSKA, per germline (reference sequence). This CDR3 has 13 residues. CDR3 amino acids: CSASPTDMLKAFF. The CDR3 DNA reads TGCAGTGCTAGCCCGACAGACATGTTAAAAGCTTTCTTT.

CDR3 DNA: TGCAGCGCCTCCACGTTCTTTGCGGGAGAGGGCAATGAGCAGTTCTTC. This translates into CSASTFFAGEGNEQFF. The chain uses TRBV29-1 and TRBJ2-1; TRBD2 agrees at 7 bases. Germline V gene lookup returns CDR1 SQVTM and CDR2 ANQGSEA. Trimming at V came to 7 bases and at J to 6 bases, leaving 18 bases not matched to a gene. The CDR3 has 16 amino acids.

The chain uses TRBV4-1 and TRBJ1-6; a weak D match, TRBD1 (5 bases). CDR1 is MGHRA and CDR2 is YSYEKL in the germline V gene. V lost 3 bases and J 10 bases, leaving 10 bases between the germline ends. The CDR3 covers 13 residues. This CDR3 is CASSQTQGSPLHF. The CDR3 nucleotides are TGCGCCAGCAGCCAGACCCAGGGCTCACCCCTCCACTTT.

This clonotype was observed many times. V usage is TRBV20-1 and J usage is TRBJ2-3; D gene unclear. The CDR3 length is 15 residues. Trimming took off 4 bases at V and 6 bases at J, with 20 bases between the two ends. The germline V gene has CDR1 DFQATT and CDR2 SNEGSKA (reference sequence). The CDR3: CSAILYGEEMDTQYF. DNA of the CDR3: TGCAGTGCTATTCTCTACGGAGAAGAGATGGATACGCAGTATTTT.

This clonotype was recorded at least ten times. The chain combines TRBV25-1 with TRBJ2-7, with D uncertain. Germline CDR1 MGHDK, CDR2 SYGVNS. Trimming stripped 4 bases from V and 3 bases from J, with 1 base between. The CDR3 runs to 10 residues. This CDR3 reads CASSGYEQYF. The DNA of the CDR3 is TGTGCCAGCAGTGGCTACGAGCAGTACTTC.

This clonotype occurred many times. In DNA form, the CDR3 reads TGTGCCAGCAGCCCCGAACCAGGGATTTTCCACGAGCAGTACTTC. The encoded protein is CASSPEPGIFHEQYF. The chain has TRBV12-3 or TRBV12-4 and TRBJ2-7; D perhaps matches TRBD1 (5 bases). The CDR3 contains 15 residues. The V and J ends lost 6 bases and 5 bases respectively, with 20 bases between them.

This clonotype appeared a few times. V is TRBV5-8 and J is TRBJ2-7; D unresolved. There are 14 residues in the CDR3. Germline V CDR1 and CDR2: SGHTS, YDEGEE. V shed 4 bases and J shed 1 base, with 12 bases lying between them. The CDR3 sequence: CASSPLGVSYEQYF. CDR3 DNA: TGTGCCAGCAGCCCCCTTGGGGTTTCCTACGAGCAGTACTTC.

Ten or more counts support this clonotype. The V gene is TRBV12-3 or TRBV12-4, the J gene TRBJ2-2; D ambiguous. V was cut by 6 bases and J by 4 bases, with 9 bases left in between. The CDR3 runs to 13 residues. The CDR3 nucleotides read TGTGCCAGCAGCTACATTGGCACCGGGGAGCTGTTTTTT. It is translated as CASSYIGTGELFF.

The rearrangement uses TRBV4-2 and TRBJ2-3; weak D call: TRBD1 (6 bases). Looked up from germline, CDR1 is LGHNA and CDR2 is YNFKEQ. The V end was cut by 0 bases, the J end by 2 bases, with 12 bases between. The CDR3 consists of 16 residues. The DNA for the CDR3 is TGTGCCAGCAGCCAAGACCTGGGGACAAACACAGATACGCAGTATTTT. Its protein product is CASSQDLGTNTDTQYF.

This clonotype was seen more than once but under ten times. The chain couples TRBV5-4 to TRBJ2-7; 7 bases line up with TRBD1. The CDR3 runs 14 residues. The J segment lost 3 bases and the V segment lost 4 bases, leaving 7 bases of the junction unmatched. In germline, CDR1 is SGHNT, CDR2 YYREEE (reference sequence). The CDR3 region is CASSPDRVGYEQYF. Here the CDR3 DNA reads TGTGCCAGCAGCCCCGACAGGGTGGGCTACGAGCAGTACTTC.

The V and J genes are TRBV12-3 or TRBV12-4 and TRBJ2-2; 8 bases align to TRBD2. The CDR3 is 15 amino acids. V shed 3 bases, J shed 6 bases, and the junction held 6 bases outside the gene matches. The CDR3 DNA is TGTGCCAGCAGTTTGGGGACTAGTTCCGCCGGGGAGCTGTTTTTT. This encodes CASSLGTSSAGELFF.

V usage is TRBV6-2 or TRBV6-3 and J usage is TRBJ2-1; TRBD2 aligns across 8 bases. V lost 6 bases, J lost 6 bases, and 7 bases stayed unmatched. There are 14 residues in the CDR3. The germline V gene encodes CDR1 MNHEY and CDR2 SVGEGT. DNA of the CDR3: TGTGCCAGCAGGCTAGCGGGCGGCTCCAATGAGCAGTTCTTC. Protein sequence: CASRLAGGSNEQFF.

CDR3 coding DNA: TGTGCCAGCAGCACCCCGACCTATGGGGCGAACACTGAAGCTTTCTTT. This codes for CASSTPTYGANTEAFF. V and J are TRBV9 and TRBJ1-1; TRBD1 is a possible D gene (5 bases). V shed 4 bases and J shed 1 base, with 17 bases lying between them. The CDR3 spans 16 residues. Germline V lookup: CDR1 SGDLS, CDR2 YYNGEE. The full variable domain, rest sourced from reference TRBV9 and TRBJ1-1, is DSGVTQTPKHLITATGQRVTLRCSPRSGDLSVYWYQQSLDQGLQFLIQYYNGEERAKGNILERFSAQQFPDLHSELNLSSLELGDSALYFCASSTPTYGANTEAFFGQGTRLTVV.